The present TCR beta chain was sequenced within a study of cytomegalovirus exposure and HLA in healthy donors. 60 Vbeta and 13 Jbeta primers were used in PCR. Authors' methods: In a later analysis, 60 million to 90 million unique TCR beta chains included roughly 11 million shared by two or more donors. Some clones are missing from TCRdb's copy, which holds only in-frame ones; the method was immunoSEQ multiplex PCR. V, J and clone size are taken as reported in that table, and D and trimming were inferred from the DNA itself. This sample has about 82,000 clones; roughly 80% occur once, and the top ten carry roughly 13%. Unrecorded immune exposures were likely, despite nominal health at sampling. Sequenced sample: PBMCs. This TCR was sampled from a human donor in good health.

CDR3 sequence (DNA): TGCGCCAGCAGCCCGAATCGGGGGAAAACAGATACGCAGTATTTT. Protein: CASSPNRGKTDTQYF. The chain has TRBV5-1 and TRBJ2-3; tentatively, D is TRBD2 (6 bases). The germline gives CDR1 SGHRS, CDR2 YFSETQ. The CDR3 has 15 residues. The ends were cut back, 4 bases at V and 3 bases at J, with 15 bases in the middle.